What follows are 25 T cell receptor beta chains derived from one specimen sequenced in a study of PD-1 blockade in classical Hodgkin lymphoma. The time point here: cycle 4 day 1 (C4D1), after 5 to 7 weeks of nivolumab. Relapses following autologous stem cell transplantation were seen in all patients, with brentuximab vedotin exposure varying. The data were produced by immunoSEQ multiplex PCR, yet TCRdb's version contains in-frame clones alone and is incomplete. The top ten clones hold around 10% of a sample with more than 30,000 clones, 70% to 85% of them seen once. The specimen was peripheral blood mononuclear cells (PBMCs), collected before the fourth cycle of nivolumab. The source of these receptors is a human donor with classical Hodgkin lymphoma.

This chain links TRBV5-1 with TRBJ1-4; D gene unclear. Germline loops: CDR1 SGHRS, CDR2 YFSETQ. V lost 0 bases and J lost 8, with 11 bases in between. The CDR3 extends over 14 amino acids. The CDR3: CASSLGGIGEKLFF. The CDR3 DNA is TGCGCCAGCAGCTTGGGAGGGATCGGAGAAAAACTGTTTTTT.

The rearrangement uses TRBV7-2 and TRBJ2-1; D possibly corresponds to TRBD2 (5 bases). Trimming pared 5 bases from V and 6 bases from J, leaving 14 bases between. Germline loops: CDR1 SGHTA, CDR2 FQGNSA. The CDR3 consists of 14 residues. CDR3 DNA sequence: TGTGCCAGCAGCCGTGCGGACTTCTCCAATGAGCAGTTCTTC. Protein product: CASSRADFSNEQFF. The whole variable domain, remainder taken from reference TRBV7-2 and TRBJ2-1, is GAGVSQSPSNKVTEKGKDVELRCDPISGHTALYWYRQSLGQGLEFLIYFQGNSAPDKSGLPSDRFSAERTGGSVSTLTIQRTQQEDSAVYLCASSRADFSNEQFFGPGTRLTVL.

CDR3 residues: CASSSGLGRATNEKLFF. The CDR3 bases are TGCGCCAGCAGCTCAGGGCTGGGGAGGGCAACTAATGAAAAACTGTTTTTT. This chain links TRBV5-1 with TRBJ1-4; D is possibly TRBD1 (5 bases). Looked up from germline, CDR1 is SGHRS and CDR2 is YFSETQ. The V gene lost 3 bases and the J gene lost 0 bases, with 15 bases spanning the gap. The CDR3 sequence is 17 residues long.

The chain is built from TRBV19 and TRBJ1-3; possible D gene TRBD1, 5 bases. V lost 8 bases to trimming and J lost 4 bases, with 9 bases between them. The CDR3 is 12 amino acids. Germline-derived CDR1 and CDR2 are LNHDA and SQIVND (reference sequence). The CDR3 sequence: CASGGAGNTIYF. The CDR3 region has the DNA TGTGCCAGTGGGGGAGCCGGAAACACCATATATTTT.

The chain carries TRBV28 and TRBJ1-4; the match to TRBD1 covers 8 bases. Trimming cost V 4 bases and J 7 bases; bases outside gene matches: 2. From germline, CDR1 is MDHEN and CDR2 SYDVKM. The CDR3 has 13 amino acids. This chain's CDR3 is CASSSGGSEKLFF. As DNA, the CDR3 is TGTGCCAGCAGTTCAGGGGGCAGTGAAAAACTGTTTTTT.

The chain recombines TRBV10-3 with TRBJ2-3; the match to TRBD2 covers 7 bases. Unmatched junction bases numbered 5, after V lost 3 bases and J lost 2 bases. Germline V CDR1 and CDR2: ENHRY, SYGVKD. There are 15 residues in the CDR3. The DNA of the CDR3 is TGTGCCATCAGTGATCGGGCGGGGGTCACAGATACGCAGTATTTT. It encodes CAISDRAGVTDTQYF.

The rearrangement uses TRBV27 and TRBJ2-7; possibly TRBD1 for D (6 bases). The CDR3 spans 14 residues. Germline V CDR1 and CDR2: MNHEY, SMNVEV (reference sequence). Deletions cut 6 bases from V and 4 bases from J, with 16 bases between. The CDR3 region is CASRTSGTTYEQYF. In nucleotides, the CDR3 is TGTGCCAGCAGGACATCCGGGACAACATACGAGCAGTACTTC.

The chain uses TRBV27 and TRBJ2-2, with D perhaps TRBD1 (6 bases). Germline assignment: CDR1 MNHEY and CDR2 SMNVEV (reference sequence). The CDR3 is 12 residues long. Trimming removed 6 bases from V and 6 bases from J, with 8 bases in between. This chain's CDR3 is CASRQGPGELFF. CDR3 in DNA: TGTGCCAGCAGGCAGGGGCCCGGGGAGCTGTTTTTT.

As to this clone: Distinct nucleotide sequences in the sample also encode this CDR3. V and J are TRBV6-5 and TRBJ1-2; D remains unclear. This CDR3 comprises 13 residues. Germline-derived CDR1 and CDR2 are MNHEY and SVGAGI. The V gene lost 0 bases and the J gene lost 6 bases, with 8 bases spanning the gap. This chain's CDR3 is CASSYSSGHGYTF. CDR3 sequence (DNA): TGTGCCAGCAGTTACTCCTCTGGGCATGGCTACACCTTC.

This clone is classed as medium-sized (0.01 to 0.1%). The rearrangement links TRBV6-1 to TRBJ2-1; D gene uncertain. This CDR3 is built from 15 residues. The germline V gene encodes CDR1 MNHNS and CDR2 SASEGT. V was clipped by 3 bases and J by 0 bases, with 9 bases between them. The CDR3 bases are TGTGCCAGCAGTGACCGGGCAGGCTCCTACAATGAGCAGTTCTTC. This codes for CASSDRAGSYNEQFF.

The chain uses TRBV6-5 and TRBJ2-7; the match to TRBD1 covers 10 bases. With V trimmed by 6 bases and J by 4 bases, 6 bases remained unmatched. The CDR3 contains 14 residues. Germline assignment: CDR1 MNHEY and CDR2 SVGAGI. The CDR3 DNA reads as TGTGCCAGCAGGCCGGGACAGGGGTCGTACGAGCAGTACTTC. It encodes CASRPGQGSYEQYF.

The chain uses TRBV6-6 and TRBJ2-2, with D possibly being TRBD2 (6 bases). Germline CDR1 is MNHNY and CDR2 is SVGAGI (reference sequence). Trimming took 1 base from V and 6 from J, leaving 9 bases between them. The CDR3 loop spans 14 amino acids. CDR3 DNA: TGTGCCAGCAGTTACTGGGGGGTAGCCGGGGAGCTGTTTTTT. The encoded protein is CASSYWGVAGELFF.

V gene TRBV6-6 combines with J gene TRBJ1-2; TRBD1 agrees at 11 bases. This CDR3 comprises 14 residues. Unmatched junction bases numbered 9, after V lost 7 bases and J lost 8 bases. Germline CDR1 is MNHNY and CDR2 is SVGAGI (reference sequence). Here the CDR3 reads CASNLDRGPEGYTF. For the CDR3, the DNA is TGTGCCAGCAATCTGGACAGGGGGCCGGAGGGCTACACCTTC.

The rearrangement links TRBV9 to TRBJ2-2; tentatively, D is TRBD2 (5 bases). Germline assignment: CDR1 SGDLS and CDR2 YYNGEE. V dropped 1 base and J dropped 5 bases, with 18 bases sitting between them. The CDR3 runs 17 residues. CDR3 in DNA: TGTGCCAGCAGCGTATTTTACGGGGAGCAAAGGACCGGGGAGCTGTTTTTT. Translated: CASSVFYGEQRTGELFF.

This sequence joins TRBV25-1 and TRBJ2-1, with D possibly being TRBD1 (6 bases). Germline loops: CDR1 MGHDK, CDR2 SYGVNS. The CDR3 covers 14 residues. Deletions cut 5 bases from V and 7 bases from J, with 15 bases between. CDR3 sequence (DNA): TGTGCCAGCAGTAAAATAGCAGGGGAGAATGAGCAGTTCTTC. Translated, it gives CASSKIAGENEQFF.

Here the CDR3 reads CASSATDTQYF. CDR3 nucleotide sequence: TGTGCCAGCAGCGCCACAGATACGCAGTATTTT. This chain connects TRBV9 to TRBJ2-3; no clear D gene. CDR1 and CDR2 from the germline V gene are SGDLS and YYNGEE. The CDR3 runs 11 residues. Trimming took off 3 bases at V and 2 bases at J, with 1 base between the two ends.

This chain links TRBV4-3 with TRBJ1-4; 10 bases align to TRBD1. The V segment lost 2 bases and the J segment 8 bases; nucleotides outside the gene matches: 5. The CDR3 has 15 residues. CDR1 is LGHNA and CDR2 is YSLEER in the germline V gene. The CDR3 sequence: CASSQRQGAHEKLFF. DNA of the CDR3: TGCGCCAGCAGCCAAAGACAGGGGGCACACGAAAAACTGTTTTTT.

The genes are TRBV7-9 and TRBJ1-2; no definite D call. The germline CDR1 and CDR2 sequences are SEHNR and FQNEAQ (reference sequence). The V and J ends lost 1 base and 2 bases respectively, with 5 bases between them. The CDR3 spans 13 residues. The CDR3 here is CASSLDLNYGYTF. The CDR3 nucleotides read TGTGCCAGCAGCTTAGACCTAAACTATGGCTACACCTTC.

V and J are TRBV9 and TRBJ2-7; 8 bases fit TRBD2. Losses at the gene ends were 4 bases for V and 1 base for J; bases not matched to a gene: 7. Germline CDR1 reads SGDLS; CDR2 reads YYNGEE. The CDR3 has 15 residues. CDR3 loop: CASSSTGGRSYEQYF. The CDR3 nucleotides are TGTGCCAGCAGCTCCACGGGGGGGCGATCCTACGAGCAGTACTTC.

The V and J genes are TRBV11-1 and TRBJ1-2; 9 bases match TRBD1. The CDR3 extends over 15 amino acids. The germline V gene encodes CDR1 SGHAT and CDR2 FQDESV (reference sequence). V shed 0 bases, J shed 7 bases, and the junction held 6 bases outside the gene matches. CDR3 sequence (DNA): TGTGCCAGCAGCTTAGCGGGAACAGGGGGCTCTGGCTACACCTTC. Its translation: CASSLAGTGGSGYTF.

The chain couples TRBV5-1 to TRBJ2-7; the D is unclear. Germline V gene data show CDR1 as SGHRS and CDR2 as YFSETQ. Trimming stripped 4 bases from V and 6 bases from J, with 11 bases between. This CDR3 comprises 12 residues. The CDR3 loop is CASSVDLSEQYF. The CDR3 coding sequence is TGCGCCAGCAGCGTGGACCTTTCCGAGCAGTACTTC.

The chain is built from TRBV7-2 and TRBJ2-3; 7 nucleotides agree with TRBD1. Germline loops: CDR1 SGHTA, CDR2 FQGNSA. After removal of 3 bases from V and 4 bases from J, the junction contained 7 bases not matched to a gene. The CDR3 contains 15 residues. The CDR3 nucleotides read TGTGCCAGCAGCTTTTTCGACAGGGATGCAGATACGCAGTATTTT. It is translated as CASSFFDRDADTQYF.

The chain employs TRBV13 and TRBJ2-7; the D is unclear. Trimming took off 4 bases at V and 1 base at J, with 14 bases between the two ends. This CDR3 region has 15 residues. Germline CDR1 PRHDT, CDR2 FYEKMQ (reference sequence). This chain's CDR3 is CASSSLSTVSYEQYF. In nucleotides, the CDR3 is TGTGCCAGCAGCTCGCTGTCGACGGTATCCTACGAGCAGTACTTC.

V usage is TRBV6-1 and J usage is TRBJ1-5; 7 bases map to TRBD1. This CDR3 is 15 amino acids long. Germline V gives CDR1 MNHNS, CDR2 SASEGT. V lost 3 bases, J lost 3 bases, and 5 bases stayed unmatched. CDR3 amino acids: CASSDSGTVNQPQHF. The DNA for the CDR3 is TGTGCCAGCAGTGATTCCGGGACAGTCAATCAGCCCCAGCATTTT.

The chain employs TRBV19 and TRBJ2-7, with no clear D. The germline V and J ends were trimmed by 7 bases and 1 base, with 14 bases remaining between them. The CDR3 extends over 14 amino acids. Germline lookup yields CDR1 LNHDA and CDR2 SQIVND (reference sequence). CDR3 sequence: CASKVRPTSYEQYF. As DNA, the CDR3 is TGTGCCAGTAAGGTGAGACCCACTTCCTACGAGCAGTACTTC.